These 10 T cell receptor beta chains came from one sample sequenced in a study of blood T cell repertoires in COVID-19. Clones were sequenced by immunoSEQ multiplex PCR, and TCRdb holds only the in-frame ones, with some missing. The sample lists 98,000 or so clones, about 87% occurring once. The specimen sequenced was peripheral blood. The receptors originated from a man aged 50-59 years with acute or convalescent COVID-19.

The CDR3 here is CASSFGNTEAFF. The CDR3 DNA is TGTGCCAGCAGTTTCGGGAACACTGAAGCTTTCTTT. V and J are TRBV27 and TRBJ1-1, with D uncertain. Germline values: CDR1 MNHEY, CDR2 SMNVEV (reference sequence). This CDR3 has 12 amino acids. V was trimmed by 3 bases and J by 1 base, leaving 3 bases between them.

The count of this clone is one. This sequence joins TRBV11-2 and TRBJ1-1; D is ambiguous. The CDR3 contains 12 residues. The ends were cut back, 4 bases at V and 9 bases at J, with 12 bases in the middle. CDR1 and CDR2 (germline): SGHAT, FQNNGV. CDR3 amino acids: CASSSSPLKAFF. Here the CDR3 DNA reads TGTGCCAGCAGCTCCTCTCCCTTAAAAGCTTTCTTT.

V is TRBV14 and J is TRBJ2-7; 7 nucleotides line up with TRBD2. The CDR3 is 15 residues long. Trimming cost V 5 bases and J 4 bases; bases outside gene matches: 11. Germline lookup yields CDR1 SGHDN and CDR2 FVKESK. As DNA, the CDR3 is TGTGCCAGCAGCTTACGACTAGCTCATCGGTACGAGCAGTACTTC. Its translation: CASSLRLAHRYEQYF.

The J gene is TRBJ2-2, the V gene TRBV1; the DNA was not compared with TRBD2, the D call given in the table. TRBV1 is a documented pseudogene. This CDR3 has 18 amino acids. CDR3 coding DNA: TGCACCAGCAGCCAAGGGGTCCCGGAGGGGTGGGACACCGGGGAGCTGTTTTTT. This codes for CTSSQGVPEGWDTGELFF.

The CDR3 is CATSDPQGGPGYEQFF. In DNA, the CDR3 is TGTGCCACCAGTGATCCCCAGGGGGGACCGGGGTATGAGCAGTTCTTC. V is TRBV24-1 and J is TRBJ2-1; a weak D match, TRBD1 (7 bases). This CDR3 comprises 16 residues. From germline, CDR1 is KGHDR and CDR2 SFDVKD. Trimming removed 3 bases at V and 8 bases at J, with 19 bases between.

CDR3 nucleotide sequence: TGTGCCACCCGGGTTGCAGGGCTAAACACAGATACGCAGTATTTT. This gives the protein CATRVAGLNTDTQYF. V gene TRBV10-3 combines with J gene TRBJ2-3; TRBD1 is a possible D gene (5 bases). Trimming left V 10 bases short and J 2 bases short, with 19 bases between. The CDR3 runs 15 residues. Germline V lookup: CDR1 ENHRY, CDR2 SYGVKD.

The CDR3 sequence: CASSVAGQGYNEQFF. CDR3 DNA sequence: TGTGCCAGCAGCGTAGCCGGACAGGGCTACAATGAGCAGTTCTTC. V gene TRBV9 combines with J gene TRBJ2-1; 8 bases match TRBD1. The CDR3 is made up of 15 amino acids. Germline V gene sequence: CDR1 SGDLS, CDR2 YYNGEE. The junction had 2 bases not matched to a gene; V was cut back by 0 bases and J by 3 bases.

The rearrangement joins TRBV28 to TRBJ1-4, with D uncertain. CDR1 is MDHEN and CDR2 is SYDVKM in the germline V gene. The CDR3 runs 11 residues. With 6 bases removed from V and 8 bases from J, the gap between germline ends came to 7 bases. The CDR3 spells CASRMEEKLFF. The CDR3 DNA reads as TGTGCCAGCAGAATGGAGGAAAAACTGTTTTTT.

This clone has only a few counts. This chain joins TRBV6-6 and TRBJ1-6; D is perhaps TRBD1 (5 bases). CDR1 MNHNY and CDR2 SVGAGI come from the germline V gene (reference sequence). The CDR3 length is 12 residues. With 6 bases removed from V and 10 bases from J, the gap between germline ends came to 10 bases. The CDR3 loop is CASRQGESPLHF. In nucleotides, the CDR3 is TGTGCCAGCAGGCAGGGCGAATCACCCCTCCACTTT.

The chain has TRBV6-5 and TRBJ2-3; D is unclear. Germline V gene data show CDR1 as MNHEY and CDR2 as SVGAGI. The CDR3 is made up of 12 amino acids. The ends were cut back, 8 bases at V and 3 bases at J, with 9 bases in the middle. The CDR3 DNA reads as TGTGCCAGCTCTTCTGTTACAGATACGCAGTATTTT. This sequence encodes CASSSVTDTQYF.